The 22 T cell receptor beta chains in this list originate from one sample, sequenced in a study of early T cells in non-severe SARS-CoV-2 infection. TCRdb reanalysed the 5' RACE reads using MiXCR and keeps one entry per CDR3 protein. This sample has some 66,000 distinct CDR3 sequences, with over 8% found just once. Material for sequencing was whole blood. These receptors were obtained from an adult who was a healthcare worker with PCR-confirmed SARS-CoV-2 infection or an uninfected control (not recorded which).

Turning to this clonotype: The junction departs from germline at one end; a sequencing error may be responsible. V is TRBV19 and J is TRBJ2-4, with TRBD2 identical over 7 bases. The CDR3 is 15 amino acids. Germline V gene lookup returns CDR1 LNHDA and CDR2 SQIVND (reference sequence). CDR3 sequence (DNA): TGTGTCAGTAAGGGCGGGAGACTAGCCAAAAACATTCAGTACTTC. This translates into CVSKGGRLAKNIQYF.

The chain couples TRBV6-1 to TRBJ2-5, with 14 nucleotides matching TRBD2. V shed 11 bases and J 2 bases; nucleotides not matched to a gene: 1. Germline assignment: CDR1 MNHNS and CDR2 SASEGT. This CDR3 is 13 amino acids long. CDR3 region: CAGTSGGQETQYF. CDR3 nucleotides: TGTGCCGGGACTAGCGGGGGACAAGAGACCCAGTACTTC.

A few counts support this clonotype. The chain joins TRBV5-4 to TRBJ2-1, with 8 bases identical to TRBD2. With V trimmed by 4 bases and J by 6 bases, 15 bases remained unmatched. From germline, CDR1 is SGHNT and CDR2 YYREEE (reference sequence). This CDR3 comprises 17 residues. CDR3 loop: CASSPGTSLTEGNEQFF. The CDR3 coding sequence is TGTGCCAGCAGCCCCGGGACTAGTCTGACGGAGGGCAATGAGCAGTTCTTC.

The J gene is TRBJ2-3, the V gene TRBV11-2; D ambiguous. CDR1 and CDR2 from the germline V gene are SGHAT and FQNNGV. V lost 5 bases, J lost 2 bases, and 8 bases lay in between. The CDR3 sequence is 13 residues long. This CDR3 reads CASSPQPTDTQYF. The CDR3 DNA reads as TGTGCCAGCAGCCCACAACCCACAGATACGCAGTATTTT.

This clonotype was recorded at least ten times. The chain is built from TRBV6-5 and TRBJ2-7; D is possibly TRBD2 (6 bases). The CDR3 sequence is 13 residues long. Germline CDR1 MNHEY, CDR2 SVGAGI. Trimming removed 5 bases from V and 2 bases from J, with 10 bases in between. CDR3 in amino acids: CASSVPGAYEQYF. For the CDR3, the DNA is TGTGCCAGCAGTGTGCCGGGGGCCTACGAGCAGTACTTC.

The chain has TRBV20-1 and TRBJ2-7, with D possibly TRBD1 on 6 matching bases. This CDR3 is 12 amino acids long. Per the germline V gene, CDR1 is DFQATT and CDR2 is SNEGSKA (reference sequence). Trimming shortened V by 6 bases and J by 5 bases, and 14 bases separated the two germline ends. The CDR3 DNA reads as TGCAGTGCCCTACAGGGCTGGGACGAGCAGTACTTC. Encoded protein: CSALQGWDEQYF.

The chain links TRBV10-3 to TRBJ2-7, with D perhaps TRBD2 (6 bases). The CDR3 totals 12 residues. Germline V gene data show CDR1 as ENHRY and CDR2 as SYGVKD. Trimming removed 6 bases at V and 0 bases at J, with 6 bases between. The CDR3 DNA follows: TGTGCCATCAGCGGGAGCTCCTACGAGCAGTACTTC. Translating gives CAISGSSYEQYF.

The V and J genes are TRBV7-9 and TRBJ2-1, with D maybe TRBD2 (5 bases). The V end was cut by 5 bases, the J end by 10 bases, with 12 bases between. Germline CDR1 reads SEHNR; CDR2 reads FQNEAQ (reference sequence). This CDR3 has 12 residues. Here the CDR3 reads CASSRTLGEQFF. The CDR3 nucleotides are TGTGCCAGCAGCCGGACTTTAGGAGAGCAGTTCTTC.

This chain connects TRBV30 to TRBJ1-6, with D perhaps TRBD1 (5 bases). Per the germline V gene, CDR1 is GTSNPN and CDR2 is SVGIG (reference sequence). V lost 7 bases and J 7 bases, leaving 14 bases between the germline ends. The CDR3 covers 13 residues. In DNA form, the CDR3 reads TGTGCCTCCGGCGGGGGATTCAATTCACCCCTCCACTTT. Protein: CASGGGFNSPLHF.

There are many counts of this clonotype. The rearrangement links TRBV6-6 to TRBJ2-1; 13 bases fit TRBD2. Losses at the gene ends were 10 bases for V and 6 bases for J; bases not matched to a gene: 6. The CDR3 extends over 14 amino acids. Germline V gene lookup returns CDR1 MNHNY and CDR2 SVGAGI (reference sequence). The CDR3 DNA is TGTGCCATCTCGGGACTAGCGGGAATCAATGAGCAGTTCTTC. It yields the protein CAISGLAGINEQFF.

This clonotype appeared many times. V usage is TRBV7-9 and J usage is TRBJ2-3; possibly TRBD2 for D (6 bases). This CDR3 has 13 residues. Germline lookup yields CDR1 SEHNR and CDR2 FQNEAQ (reference sequence). The V and J ends lost 6 bases and 3 bases respectively, with 10 bases between them. This CDR3 reads CASRLGRTDTQYF. DNA for the CDR3: TGTGCCAGCAGGTTGGGGAGGACAGATACGCAGTATTTT.

This clonotype was detected many times. CDR3 sequence (DNA): TGTGCCACCAAGGGCGTTGGTGAGCAGTTCTTC. It translates to CATKGVGEQFF. The chain uses TRBV10-3 and TRBJ2-1, with D unresolved. Germline V gene sequence: CDR1 ENHRY, CDR2 SYGVKD. V lost 10 bases, J lost 9 bases, and 13 bases lay in between. The CDR3 totals 11 residues.

The chain couples TRBV5-1 to TRBJ2-5; D is ambiguous. The V and J ends lost 1 base and 2 bases respectively, with 9 bases between them. The germline CDR1 and CDR2 sequences are SGHRS and YFSETQ. The CDR3 runs 14 residues. The CDR3 loop is CASSLIGNQETQYF. CDR3 nucleotide sequence: TGCGCCAGCAGCTTGATTGGGAATCAAGAGACCCAGTACTTC.

The genes are TRBV30 and TRBJ2-2; D is ambiguous. CDR1 is GTSNPN, CDR2 SVGIG, per germline (reference sequence). V was trimmed by 6 bases and J by 0 bases, leaving 14 bases between them. CDR3 size: 15 residues. CDR3 nucleotide sequence: TGTGCCTGCCCTCCCGGCCAGGCGAACACCGGGGAGCTGTTTTTT. Amino acids: CACPPGQANTGELFF.

This clonotype has only a few counts. This rearrangement joins TRBV30 to TRBJ1-5; TRBD1 is a possible D gene (6 bases). V lost 3 bases and J lost 1, with 10 bases in between. The V gene's germline CDR1 is GTSNPN and CDR2 SVGIG (reference sequence). This CDR3 is 14 amino acids long. The CDR3 region has the DNA TGTGCCTGGAGCAGGGGACGGAGCAATCAGCCCCAGCATTTT. It specifies CAWSRGRSNQPQHF.

This clonotype was picked up a small number of times. CDR3 DNA sequence: TGCGCCAGCAGCCAGGCGGCGGGGGAAAGCAATCAGCCCCAGCATTTT. Protein product: CASSQAAGESNQPQHF. This chain joins TRBV4-1 and TRBJ1-5, with D perhaps matching TRBD1 (5 bases). Looked up from germline, CDR1 is MGHRA and CDR2 is YSYEKL. This CDR3 region has 16 residues. The ends were cut back, 3 bases at V and 1 base at J, with 13 bases in the middle.

The genes are TRBV5-1 and TRBJ2-1; perhaps TRBD2 as D (5 bases). The germline V gene has CDR1 SGHRS and CDR2 YFSETQ. The V and J ends lost 0 bases and 4 bases respectively, with 11 bases between them. The CDR3 has 15 amino acids. CDR3 protein: CASSLDRLPYNEQFF. Written as DNA, the CDR3 is TGCGCCAGCAGCTTGGATCGACTACCTTACAATGAGCAGTTCTTC.

This chain uses TRBV7-2 with TRBJ2-2; D not resolved. The V end was cut by 1 base, the J end by 1 base, with 10 bases between. Germline CDR1 reads SGHTA; CDR2 reads FQGNSA. The CDR3 contains 16 residues. The DNA of the CDR3 is TGTGCCAGCAGCTTAGGGCCCCGAGGGAACACCGGGGAGCTGTTTTTT. It translates to CASSLGPRGNTGELFF. Together with reference TRBV7-2 and TRBJ2-2, the CDR3 gives the full variable domain: GAGVSQSPSNKVTEKGKDVELRCDPISGHTALYWYRQSLGQGLEFLIYFQGNSAPDKSGLPSDRFSAERTGGSVSTLTIQRTQQEDSAVYLCASSLGPRGNTGELFFGEGSRLTVL.

This clonotype appeared many times. This sequence joins TRBV6-6 and TRBJ2-5; perhaps TRBD2 as D (7 bases). Trimming shortened V by 2 bases and J by 2 bases, and 9 bases separated the two germline ends. Looked up from germline, CDR1 is MNHNY and CDR2 is SVGAGI (reference sequence). This CDR3 has 14 residues. In nucleotides, the CDR3 is TGTGCCAGCAGTTACGGGGGGGCTCAAGAGACCCAGTACTTC. It yields the protein CASSYGGAQETQYF.

This clonotype was counted ten times or more. V gene TRBV20-1 combines with J gene TRBJ2-3, with unresolved D. The germline V and J ends were trimmed by 0 bases and 0 bases, with 7 bases remaining between them. From germline, CDR1 is DFQATT and CDR2 SNEGSKA (reference sequence). The CDR3 covers 14 residues. This CDR3 is CSARDASSTDTQYF. The CDR3 DNA follows: TGCAGTGCTAGAGATGCCTCTAGCACAGATACGCAGTATTTT.

CDR3 nucleotides: TGCACCAGCAGTCCTTGGCAGGGGGCGATCTATGGCTACACCTTC. It yields the protein CTSSPWQGAIYGYTF. The chain carries TRBV1 and TRBJ1-2; the listed D gene, TRBD1, was not tested against the DNA. TRBV1 is annotated as a pseudogene. The CDR3 covers 15 residues.

This clonotype was observed a few times. The chain carries TRBV3-1 and TRBJ2-2; D is unresolved. V was shortened by 2 bases and J by 6 bases, with 7 bases between the two germline ends. CDR1 LGHDT and CDR2 YNNKEL come from the germline V gene (reference sequence). This CDR3 region has 13 residues. CDR3 nucleotide sequence: TGTGCCAGCAGCCAATTTTTGGCCGGGGAGCTGTTTTTT. Translated: CASSQFLAGELFF.